The rows below give T cell receptor beta chains drawn from one sample of a study of cytomegalovirus exposure and HLA in healthy donors. Profiling relied on immunoSEQ multiplex PCR, and the TCRdb table lists in-frame clones only, not all of them. This table holds 100,000 to 150,000 clones, around 78% found once. The material sequenced was PBMCs. The receptors stem from a man aged 18-30 years in good health and CMV-seropositive. Both conserved end residues are part of each CDR3. A D gene is named only where the DNA matches it firmly. Clone size appears in some rows only: once, few, many, or a class for an expanded clone.

cdr3_nt: TGTGCCAGCAGCGAGGAGGGGGGACTAGCGGGTACTAGCACAGATACGCAGTATTTT; cdr3_aa: CASSEEGGLAGTSTDTQYF; d_call: TRBD2; clone_size: .; v_call: TRBV9; j_call: TRBJ2-3
cdr3_nt: TGTGCCAACGGACAGACCACAGATACGCAGTATTTT; cdr3_aa: CANGQTTDTQYF; d_call: .; clone_size: .; v_call: TRBV2; j_call: TRBJ2-3
cdr3_nt: TGCGCCAGCAGCCTTACACCAAACACTGAAGCTTTCTTT; cdr3_aa: CASSLTPNTEAFF; d_call: .; clone_size: .; v_call: TRBV5-1; j_call: TRBJ1-1
cdr3_nt: TGTGCCAGCAGCCTAAGGGAGGGCGAGCAGTACTTC; cdr3_aa: CASSLREGEQYF; d_call: TRBD2; clone_size: .; v_call: TRBV11-1; j_call: TRBJ2-7
cdr3_nt: TGTGCCGCCAGAGGAGGGGGCGGCTACGAGCAGTACTTC; cdr3_aa: CAARGGGGYEQYF; d_call: .; clone_size: few; v_call: TRBV6-5; j_call: TRBJ2-7
cdr3_nt: TGTGCCAGCAGCTTTGGGGGGACGATGAACACTGAAGCTTTCTTT; cdr3_aa: CASSFGGTMNTEAFF; d_call: .; clone_size: .; v_call: TRBV13; j_call: TRBJ1-1
cdr3_nt: TGTGCCAGCAGCGGTGGACAGGAATCTGAAAAACTGTTTTTT; cdr3_aa: CASSGGQESEKLFF; d_call: TRBD1; clone_size: .; v_call: TRBV7-9; j_call: TRBJ1-4
cdr3_nt: TGTGCCAGCAGGGTAGACAAGAACACTGAAGCTTTCTTT; cdr3_aa: CASRVDKNTEAFF; d_call: .; clone_size: .; v_call: TRBV2; j_call: TRBJ1-1
cdr3_nt: TGTGCCAGCAGCTCGCCGGGACACCATGGCTACACCTTC; cdr3_aa: CASSSPGHHGYTF; d_call: .; clone_size: once; v_call: TRBV7-6; j_call: TRBJ1-2
cdr3_nt: TGTGCCAGCTCACCACCTCGGGGAAGGCATGAGCAGTTCTTC; cdr3_aa: CASSPPRGRHEQFF; d_call: .; clone_size: .; v_call: TRBV18; j_call: TRBJ2-1
cdr3_nt: TGTGCCAGCAGCTCTAGCGGGTTGCCTTCCTACGAGCAGTACTTC; cdr3_aa: CASSSSGLPSYEQYF; d_call: TRBD2; clone_size: .; v_call: TRBV11-2; j_call: TRBJ2-7
cdr3_nt: TGCACCAGCAGCCCAGGACTAGCGGGGTCTCCGGATACGCAGTATTTT; cdr3_aa: CTSSPGLAGSPDTQYF; d_call: .; clone_size: .; v_call: TRBV1; j_call: TRBJ2-3
cdr3_nt: TGTGCCAGCAGCGTAGAGTCAGGCGCGGAAGCTTTCTTT; cdr3_aa: CASSVESGAEAFF; d_call: .; clone_size: .; v_call: TRBV9; j_call: TRBJ1-1
cdr3_nt: TGTGCCAGCAGCTTAGGGTCGGGCGGGGGAGAGACCCAGTACTTC; cdr3_aa: CASSLGSGGGETQYF; d_call: TRBD2; clone_size: .; v_call: TRBV11-2; j_call: TRBJ2-5
cdr3_nt: TGTGCCAGTAGTAAGGCGACAGGGGGCGCAATCAATGGCTACACCTTC; cdr3_aa: CASSKATGGAINGYTF; d_call: TRBD1; clone_size: .; v_call: TRBV19; j_call: TRBJ1-2
cdr3_nt: TGTGCCAGCAAACTCGACAGGGTGGGCGAGCAGTACTTC; cdr3_aa: CASKLDRVGEQYF; d_call: TRBD1; clone_size: .; v_call: TRBV5-4; j_call: TRBJ2-7
cdr3_nt: TGCGCCAGCAGCCAAGGACACCTCTACGAGCAGTACTTC; cdr3_aa: CASSQGHLYEQYF; d_call: .; clone_size: .; v_call: TRBV4-1; j_call: TRBJ2-7
cdr3_nt: TGTGCCAGCAGCCCCCCAGGGGAGAGTGAAAAACTGTTTTTT; cdr3_aa: CASSPPGESEKLFF; d_call: .; clone_size: .; v_call: TRBV7-8; j_call: TRBJ1-4
cdr3_nt: TGTGCCAGCAGCTTAATCCAGGGAGGTGGCTACACCTTC; cdr3_aa: CASSLIQGGGYTF; d_call: .; clone_size: .; v_call: TRBV7-9; j_call: TRBJ1-2
cdr3_nt: TGTGCCTGGAGTAGCGGGGGATTCGAGCAGTACTTC; cdr3_aa: CAWSSGGFEQYF; d_call: TRBD2; clone_size: .; v_call: TRBV30; j_call: TRBJ2-7
cdr3_nt: TGCAGCGCGGGGGGCCGGGGCGCCGGGGAGCTGTTTTTT; cdr3_aa: CSAGGRGAGELFF; d_call: .; clone_size: .; v_call: TRBV29-1; j_call: TRBJ2-2
cdr3_nt: TGTGCCTGGAGTGGACTAGCGGGGGGAGAGACCCAGTACTTC; cdr3_aa: CAWSGLAGGETQYF; d_call: TRBD2; clone_size: .; v_call: TRBV30; j_call: TRBJ2-5
cdr3_nt: TGCGCCAGCAGCATAGCGGGGGCCACAGATACGCAGTATTTT; cdr3_aa: CASSIAGATDTQYF; d_call: TRBD2; clone_size: .; v_call: TRBV5-1; j_call: TRBJ2-3
cdr3_nt: TGTGCCAGCAGCTGGGCGGGGGACTATGGCTACACCTTC; cdr3_aa: CASSWAGDYGYTF; d_call: .; clone_size: .; v_call: TRBV25-1; j_call: TRBJ1-2
cdr3_nt: TGTGCCAGCAGCCAAGAGGAACAGGGGGCGGCCGACACTGAAGCTTTCTTT; cdr3_aa: CASSQEEQGAADTEAFF; d_call: TRBD1; clone_size: .; v_call: TRBV4-2; j_call: TRBJ1-1
cdr3_nt: TGCGCCAGCAGCCTGACAGGGTTTAATGAAAAACTGTTTTTT; cdr3_aa: CASSLTGFNEKLFF; d_call: TRBD1; clone_size: few; v_call: TRBV5-1; j_call: TRBJ1-4
cdr3_nt: TGCGCCAGCAGAGACAGCAGCTCTGGAAACACCATATATTTT; cdr3_aa: CASRDSSSGNTIYF; d_call: .; clone_size: few; v_call: TRBV10-2; j_call: TRBJ1-3
cdr3_nt: TGTGCCAGCAGCCAGGAAGGCGAAGCTTTCTTT; cdr3_aa: CASSQEGEAFF; d_call: .; clone_size: .; v_call: TRBV5-4; j_call: TRBJ1-1
cdr3_nt: TGCGCCAGCAGCCAAGAATCCGGGGGAGACTATGGCTACACCTTC; cdr3_aa: CASSQESGGDYGYTF; d_call: .; clone_size: .; v_call: TRBV4-1; j_call: TRBJ1-2
cdr3_nt: TGCGCCAGCAGCCAAGTCTTTCCTCCCGCGAACACCGGGGAGCTGTTTTTT; cdr3_aa: CASSQVFPPANTGELFF; d_call: .; clone_size: .; v_call: TRBV4-1; j_call: TRBJ2-2
cdr3_nt: TGTGCCATCAGTTCGGACAGGAACACCGGGGAGCTGTTTTTT; cdr3_aa: CAISSDRNTGELFF; d_call: .; clone_size: .; v_call: TRBV10-3; j_call: TRBJ2-2
cdr3_nt: TGCGCCAGCAGCTTGGTTCCAATAGGGGGAGGAAACACCATATATTTT; cdr3_aa: CASSLVPIGGGNTIYF; d_call: .; clone_size: .; v_call: TRBV5-1; j_call: TRBJ1-3
cdr3_nt: TGCGCCAGCAGCCACCCGACAGGCGAGAACTATGGCTACACCTTC; cdr3_aa: CASSHPTGENYGYTF; d_call: .; clone_size: .; v_call: TRBV4-1; j_call: TRBJ1-2
cdr3_nt: TGTGCCAGCACCGAAACAGGGGGGCCCTATGGCTACACCTTC; cdr3_aa: CASTETGGPYGYTF; d_call: TRBD1; clone_size: .; v_call: TRBV11-2; j_call: TRBJ1-2
cdr3_nt: TGTGCCAGCAGCCCCCGGGACAGGGTCGATGAGCAGTTCTTC; cdr3_aa: CASSPRDRVDEQFF; d_call: TRBD1; clone_size: .; v_call: TRBV7-9; j_call: TRBJ2-1
cdr3_nt: TGTGCCAGTAGTATCTACCGGGAAGGTCAGCCCCAGCATTTT; cdr3_aa: CASSIYREGQPQHF; d_call: .; clone_size: .; v_call: TRBV19; j_call: TRBJ1-5
cdr3_nt: TGTGCCAGCAGCTCGGGGTTAATGGAAGACACCGGGGAGCTGTTTTTT; cdr3_aa: CASSSGLMEDTGELFF; d_call: .; clone_size: .; v_call: TRBV11-3; j_call: TRBJ2-2
cdr3_nt: TGTGCCAGTAGTAGTACGGGGATTACCTACGAGCAGTACTTC; cdr3_aa: CASSSTGITYEQYF; d_call: .; clone_size: few; v_call: TRBV19; j_call: TRBJ2-7